Each of the 2 T cell receptor beta chains below was sequenced from the same sample in a study of technical replicates of blood from a few donors. Measured with immunoSEQ multiplex PCR; TCRdb has only the in-frame clones, and not every one. Of over 50,000 clones detected, around 85% appear once; the ten largest clones hold about 5%. The source material was PBMCs. Receptors originate from a human donor in good health. Some clones in this sample may be carry-over from other donors' samples.

The V call is TRBV6-5, the J call TRBJ2-5; 10 nucleotides align to TRBD2. Germline-derived CDR1 and CDR2 are MNHEY and SVGAGI. The CDR3 has 15 residues. The V and J ends lost 6 bases and 4 bases, in that order; junction bases with no gene match: 8. CDR3: CASSRLAGKGETQYF. The CDR3 coding sequence is TGTGCCAGCAGCCGACTAGCGGGTAAAGGAGAGACCCAGTACTTC.

The CDR3 loop reads CASSSSGGTEAFF. The CDR3 DNA reads TGTGCCAGTAGTTCATCAGGAGGCACTGAAGCTTTCTTT. The chain couples TRBV19 to TRBJ1-1; D gene ambiguous. V lost 5 bases to trimming and J lost 4 bases, with 11 bases between them. There are 13 residues in the CDR3. Germline lookup yields CDR1 LNHDA and CDR2 SQIVND (reference sequence).